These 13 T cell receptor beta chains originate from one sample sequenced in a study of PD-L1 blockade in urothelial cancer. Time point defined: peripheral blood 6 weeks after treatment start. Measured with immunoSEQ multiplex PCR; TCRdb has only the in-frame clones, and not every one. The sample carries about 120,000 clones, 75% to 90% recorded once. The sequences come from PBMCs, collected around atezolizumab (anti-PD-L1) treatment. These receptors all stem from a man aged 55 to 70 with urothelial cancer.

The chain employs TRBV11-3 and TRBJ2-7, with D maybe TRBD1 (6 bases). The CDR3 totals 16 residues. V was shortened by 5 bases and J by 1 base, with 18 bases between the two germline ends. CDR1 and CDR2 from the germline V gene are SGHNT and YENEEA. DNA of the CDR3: TGTGCCAGCAGCCCGTCAGGCACAGGGTTGTCCTACGAGCAGTACTTC. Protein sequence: CASSPSGTGLSYEQYF.

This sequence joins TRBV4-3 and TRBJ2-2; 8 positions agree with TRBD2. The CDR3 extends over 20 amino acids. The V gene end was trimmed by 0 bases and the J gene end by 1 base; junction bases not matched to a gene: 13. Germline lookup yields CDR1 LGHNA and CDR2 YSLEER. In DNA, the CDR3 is TGCGCCAGCAGCCAAGATTTGGTTGCGGGGGGTCATGGGAACACCGGGGAGCTGTTTTTT. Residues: CASSQDLVAGGHGNTGELFF.

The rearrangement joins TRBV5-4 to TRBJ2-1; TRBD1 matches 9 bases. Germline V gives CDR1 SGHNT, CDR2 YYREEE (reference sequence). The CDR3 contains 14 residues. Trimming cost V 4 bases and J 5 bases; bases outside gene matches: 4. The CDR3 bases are TGTGCCAGCAGCCGGGGACAGGGCAACAATGAGCAGTTCTTC. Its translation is CASSRGQGNNEQFF.

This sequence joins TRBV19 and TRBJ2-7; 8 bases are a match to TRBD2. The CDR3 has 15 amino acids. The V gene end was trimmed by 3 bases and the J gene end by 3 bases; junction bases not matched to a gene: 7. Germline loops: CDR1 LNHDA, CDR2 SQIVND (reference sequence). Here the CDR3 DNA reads TGTGCCAGTAGTATCGGGCGGGAGGTAGGCTACGAGCAGTACTTC. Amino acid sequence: CASSIGREVGYEQYF.

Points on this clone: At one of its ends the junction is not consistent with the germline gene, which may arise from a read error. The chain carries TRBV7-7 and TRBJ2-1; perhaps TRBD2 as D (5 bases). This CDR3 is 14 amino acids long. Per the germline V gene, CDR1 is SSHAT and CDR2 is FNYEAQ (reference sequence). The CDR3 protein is CASSSDEGFYEQFF. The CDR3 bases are TGTGCTAGCAGCTCGGACGAGGGTTTCTATGAGCAGTTCTTC. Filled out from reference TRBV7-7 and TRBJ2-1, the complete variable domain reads GAGVSQSPRYKVTKRGQDVTLRCDPISSHATLYWYQQALGQGPEFLTYFNYEAQPDKSGLPSDRFSAERPEGSISTLTIQRTEQRDSAMYRCASSSDEGFYEQFFGPGTRLTVL.

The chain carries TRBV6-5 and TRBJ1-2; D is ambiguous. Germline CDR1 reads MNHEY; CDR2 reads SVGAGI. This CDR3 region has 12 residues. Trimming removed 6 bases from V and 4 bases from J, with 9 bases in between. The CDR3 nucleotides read TGTGCCAGCAGGAGCGGCGGCTATGGCTACACCTTC. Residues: CASRSGGYGYTF.

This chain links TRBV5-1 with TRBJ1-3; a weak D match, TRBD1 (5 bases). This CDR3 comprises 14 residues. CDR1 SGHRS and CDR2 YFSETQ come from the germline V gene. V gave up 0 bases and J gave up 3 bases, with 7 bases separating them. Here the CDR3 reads CASSLGTGGNTIYF. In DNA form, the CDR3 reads TGCGCCAGCAGCTTGGGAACAGGTGGAAACACCATATATTTT. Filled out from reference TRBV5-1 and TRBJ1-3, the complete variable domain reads KAGVTQTPRYLIKTRGQQVTLSCSPISGHRSVSWYQQTPGQGLQFLFEYFSETQRNKGNFPGRFSGRQFSNSRSEMNVSTLELGDSALYLCASSLGTGGNTIYFGEGSWLTVV.

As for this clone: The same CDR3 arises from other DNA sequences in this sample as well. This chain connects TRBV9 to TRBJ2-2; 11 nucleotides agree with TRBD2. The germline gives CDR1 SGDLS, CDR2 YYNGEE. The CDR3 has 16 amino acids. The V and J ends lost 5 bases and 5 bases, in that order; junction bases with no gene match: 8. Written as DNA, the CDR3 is TGTGCCAGCAGTTCTGGACTAGCGGGCAAGACCGGGGAGCTGTTTTTT. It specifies CASSSGLAGKTGELFF.

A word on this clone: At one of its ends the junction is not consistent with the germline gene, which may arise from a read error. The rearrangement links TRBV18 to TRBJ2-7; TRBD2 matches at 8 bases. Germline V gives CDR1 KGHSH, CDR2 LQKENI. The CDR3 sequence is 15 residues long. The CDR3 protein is CASSPLAVQAYEQYF. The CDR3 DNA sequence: TGTGCCAGCTCCCCACTAGCGGTTCAAGCCTACGAGCAGTACTTC.

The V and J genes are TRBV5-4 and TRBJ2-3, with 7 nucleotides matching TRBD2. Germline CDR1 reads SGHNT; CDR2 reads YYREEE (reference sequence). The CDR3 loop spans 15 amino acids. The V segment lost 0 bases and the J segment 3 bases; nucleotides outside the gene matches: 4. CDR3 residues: CASSLAASGTDTQYF. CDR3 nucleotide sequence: TGTGCCAGCAGCTTGGCGGCTAGCGGAACAGATACGCAGTATTTT.

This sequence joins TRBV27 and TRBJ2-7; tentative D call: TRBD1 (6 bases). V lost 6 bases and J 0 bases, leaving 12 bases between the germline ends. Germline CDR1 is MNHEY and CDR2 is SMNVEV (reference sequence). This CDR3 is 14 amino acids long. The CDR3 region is CASSHSDSSYEQYF. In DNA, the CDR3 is TGTGCCAGCAGCCACTCGGACAGCTCCTACGAGCAGTACTTC.

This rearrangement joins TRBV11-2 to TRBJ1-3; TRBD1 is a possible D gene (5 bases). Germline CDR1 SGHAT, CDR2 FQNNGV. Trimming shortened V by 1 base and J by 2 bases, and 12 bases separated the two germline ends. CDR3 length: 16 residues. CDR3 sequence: CASSLAVAGTGNTIYF. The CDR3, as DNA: TGTGCCAGCAGCTTAGCGGTGGCAGGGACTGGAAACACCATATATTTT.

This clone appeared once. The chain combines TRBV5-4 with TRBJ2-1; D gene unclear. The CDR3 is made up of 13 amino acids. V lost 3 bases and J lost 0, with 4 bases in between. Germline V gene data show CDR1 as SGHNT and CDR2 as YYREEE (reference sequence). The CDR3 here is CASSSSSYNEQFF. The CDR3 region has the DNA TGTGCCAGCAGCTCCAGCTCCTACAATGAGCAGTTCTTC.